Sequencing of this T cell receptor beta chain was carried out in a study of cytomegalovirus exposure and HLA in healthy donors. Vbeta (60) and Jbeta (13) primers were used in the PCR. This table comes from immunoSEQ multiplex PCR, and its TCRdb copy is limited to in-frame clones, with some not included. The sample records fewer than 150,000 clones, about 79% being singletons. The CDR3 contains 15 residues. With 4 bases clipped from V and 3 bases from J, the junction kept 3 bases outside the gene matches. The germline gives CDR1 SGDLS, CDR2 YYNGEE. On this clone: Its antigen is currently unknown.

General study findings and limits: Across HLA loci, a later analysis found differing TCR association rates, with DRB1 most and HLA-C fewest.

The sample was PBMCs. The clonotype comes from a middle-aged man in good health and CMV-seropositive. This chain links TRBV9 with TRBJ2-5; TRBD2 matches 13 bases. The CDR3 region has the DNA TGTGCCAGCAGCTGGGGACTAGCGGGAAAAGAGACCCAGTACTTC. Translated: CASSWGLAGKETQYF.